This is a list of T cell receptor beta chains from one sample in a study of T cell repertoires in cytomegalovirus infection. A single record per CDR3 protein comes from TCRdb applying MiXCR to the reads. The sample holds about 740,000 distinct CDR3 sequences, roughly 35% seen once. Sequencing was carried out using PBMCs. The receptor set was obtained from a human donor in good health (CMV status not recorded). Some clones in this sample may be carry-over from other donors' samples. The CDR3 runs from the conserved cysteine through the conserved F or W. Fields, in order: J gene, clone size, V gene, D gene, CDR3 protein, CDR3 DNA. D genes are given only for firm matches. The size entry is marked missing in some rows and otherwise reads once, few, many or a size class.

J: TRBJ1-1; size: few; V: TRBV29-1; D: NA; CDR3: CSATLREGGEAFF; DNA: TGCAGCGCTACACTTCGGGAGGGTGGTGAAGCTTTCTTT
J: TRBJ2-6; size: few; V: TRBV4-1; D: NA; CDR3: CASSQRHTVSGANVLTF; DNA: TGTGCCAGCAGCCAACGACATACGGTATCTGGGGCCAACGTCCTGACTTTC
J: TRBJ1-1; size: NA; V: TRBV6-2/TRBV6-3; D: NA; CDR3: CASSRIPGMNTEAFF; DNA: TGTGCCAGCAGTCGCATACCCGGAATGAACACTGAAGCTTTCTTT
J: TRBJ1-1; size: many; V: TRBV12-3/TRBV12-4; D: NA; CDR3: CASSPPRGGVTEAFF; DNA: TGTGCCAGCAGCCCCCCCAGGGGTGGCGTAACTGAAGCTTTCTTT
J: TRBJ2-6; size: NA; V: TRBV28; D: NA; CDR3: CASSPEAGTSGANVLTF; DNA: TGTGCCAGCAGCCCCGAGGCAGGGACCTCTGGGGCCAACGTCCTGACTTTC
J: TRBJ2-2; size: few; V: TRBV7-8; D: TRBD2; CDR3: CASSPSGVNTGELFF; DNA: TGTGCCAGCAGCCCCAGCGGGGTGAACACCGGGGAGCTGTTTTTT
J: TRBJ2-7; size: NA; V: TRBV7-6; D: TRBD1; CDR3: CASSEAGTGPEQYF; DNA: TGTGCCAGCAGCGAGGCCGGGACAGGGCCCGAGCAGTACTTC
J: TRBJ1-4; size: few; V: TRBV7-9; D: NA; CDR3: CASSLTSIGVNEKLFF; DNA: TGTGCCAGCAGCTTAACCTCAATAGGGGTTAATGAAAAACTGTTTTTT
J: TRBJ2-5; size: few; V: TRBV6-6; D: TRBD2; CDR3: CASSYSPGGRTQYF; DNA: TGTGCCAGCAGTTACTCGCCGGGAGGAAGGACCCAGTACTTC
J: TRBJ1-1; size: few; V: TRBV2; D: NA; CDR3: CASSDDRVEAFF; DNA: TGTGCCAGCAGTGATGACCGAGTTGAAGCTTTCTTT
J: TRBJ2-1; size: few; V: TRBV15; D: TRBD2; CDR3: CATSDVREGGNEQFF; DNA: TGTGCCACCAGCGACGTACGGGAGGGGGGGAATGAGCAGTTCTTC
J: TRBJ1-2; size: many; V: TRBV28; D: NA; CDR3: CASSLSGYGYTF; DNA: TGTGCCAGCAGTTTATCCGGCTATGGCTACACCTTC
J: TRBJ2-1; size: NA; V: TRBV2; D: NA; CDR3: CASTRLCGRSEFF; DNA: TGTGCCAGCACCCGACTGTGCGGTAGAAGCGAGTTCTTC
J: TRBJ2-1; size: NA; V: TRBV9; D: NA; CDR3: CASSVEVGPSSYNEQFF; DNA: TGTGCCAGCAGCGTAGAAGTGGGACCAAGCTCCTACAATGAGCAGTTCTTC
J: TRBJ2-5; size: few; V: TRBV7-9; D: NA; CDR3: CASSFLGRLQETQYF; DNA: TGTGCCAGCAGCTTTCTGGGACGGCTCCAAGAGACCCAGTACTTC
J: TRBJ2-7; size: NA; V: TRBV29-1; D: TRBD2; CDR3: CSFGVSGGFYEQYF; DNA: TGCAGCTTTGGCGTTAGCGGGGGATTCTACGAGCAGTACTTC
J: TRBJ1-2; size: NA; V: TRBV10-2; D: TRBD1; CDR3: CASSGRGSGSGYTF; DNA: TGCGCCAGCAGTGGCAGGGGGTCCGGGAGCGGCTACACCTTC
J: TRBJ2-7; size: NA; V: TRBV6-6; D: NA; CDR3: CASSIPTGSSYEQYF; DNA: TGTGCCAGCAGCATCCCCACAGGGAGCTCCTACGAGCAGTACTTC
J: TRBJ1-1; size: many; V: TRBV19; D: TRBD1; CDR3: CASSPGTGVEAFF; DNA: TGTGCCAGTAGCCCCGGGACAGGGGTTGAAGCTTTCTTT
J: TRBJ2-5; size: NA; V: TRBV2; D: NA; CDR3: CASAGGRRAQYF; DNA: TGTGCCAGCGCCGGGGGGCGTCGGGCCCAGTACTTC
J: TRBJ1-1; size: NA; V: TRBV12-3/TRBV12-4; D: NA; CDR3: CASSLGGPRVTEAFF; DNA: TGTGCCAGCAGTTTAGGTGGGCCCAGGGTCACTGAAGCTTTCTTT
J: TRBJ1-1; size: NA; V: TRBV7-9; D: TRBD1; CDR3: CASLPGQRENTEACF; DNA: TGTGCCAGCTTGCCGGGACAGAGAGAGAACACTGAAGCTTGCTTT
J: TRBJ2-1; size: few; V: TRBV7-6; D: NA; CDR3: CASSPIADYNEQFF; DNA: TGTGCCAGCAGCCCGATAGCGGATTACAATGAGCAGTTCTTC
J: TRBJ1-6; size: few; V: TRBV20-1; D: TRBD1; CDR3: CSASGLGGQGDNSPLHF; DNA: TGCAGTGCTAGTGGATTGGGGGGACAGGGGGATAATTCACCCCTCCACTTT
J: TRBJ2-5; size: NA; V: TRBV7-3; D: NA; CDR3: CASSPRGDQETQYF; DNA: TGTGCCAGCAGCCCCAGGGGGGATCAAGAGACCCAGTACTTC
J: TRBJ2-3; size: many; V: TRBV4-1; D: TRBD2; CDR3: CASSELAGGADTQYF; DNA: TGCGCCAGCAGCGAGTTAGCGGGGGGCGCAGATACGCAGTATTTT
J: TRBJ2-2; size: few; V: TRBV28; D: NA; CDR3: CASSFWTSNTGELFF; DNA: TGTGCCAGCAGTTTCTGGACTTCCAACACCGGGGAGCTGTTTTTT
J: TRBJ1-3; size: NA; V: TRBV6-1; D: NA; CDR3: CASGRPRGSGNTIYF; DNA: TGTGCCAGCGGGCGTCCTAGGGGCTCTGGAAACACCATATATTTT
J: TRBJ1-6; size: few; V: TRBV19; D: NA; CDR3: CASSINDVGGSPLHF; DNA: TGTGCCAGTAGTATTAACGACGTGGGTGGTTCACCCCTCCACTTT
J: TRBJ2-1; size: NA; V: TRBV6-2/TRBV6-3; D: NA; CDR3: CASSSGASRGNEQFF; DNA: TGTGCCAGCAGTTCAGGGGCCTCGAGAGGAAATGAGCAGTTCTTC
J: TRBJ1-2; size: few; V: TRBV28; D: TRBD1; CDR3: CASSSYIGDRQFDYGYTF; DNA: TGTGCCAGCAGTTCTTATATAGGGGACAGGCAGTTCGACTATGGCTACACCTTC
J: TRBJ1-1; size: few; V: TRBV15; D: TRBD1; CDR3: CATSRGQGTPEAFF; DNA: TGTGCCACCAGCAGAGGACAGGGCACTCCTGAAGCTTTCTTT